The 27 T cell receptor beta chains below all came from one sample that was sequenced in a study of brain T cells in children with intractable seizures. Generated by immunoSEQ multiplex PCR, the TCRdb table keeps only in-frame clones and is missing some. Of 300,000 to 400,000 clones listed, 85% to 95% are singletons. Time point meaning: blood from clinic visit 5 months post-surgery; TSC patient then seizure free. This specimen was peripheral blood, taken about 5 months after surgery. These receptors were taken from a boy less than two years old with tuberous sclerosis and intractable seizures.

This clone was detected only once. V gene TRBV4-1 combines with J gene TRBJ2-7; D remains ambiguous. Germline V gene data show CDR1 as MGHRA and CDR2 as YSYEKL. CDR3 length equals 12 residues. Trimming removed 4 bases at V and 4 bases at J, with 8 bases between. CDR3 sequence reads: CASSPQMYEQYF. CDR3 DNA sequence: TGCGCCAGCAGCCCACAGATGTACGAGCAGTACTTC.

The V call is TRBV27, the J call TRBJ2-5; the D gene is possibly TRBD2 (5 bases). Germline V gene lookup returns CDR1 MNHEY and CDR2 SMNVEV (reference sequence). V was trimmed by 5 bases and J by 9 bases, leaving 19 bases between them. The CDR3 runs to 14 residues. The CDR3 is CASSPRGMQRAQYF. The CDR3 bases are TGTGCCAGCAGTCCCCGGGGAATGCAAAGGGCCCAGTACTTC.

V and J are TRBV2 and TRBJ1-3, with 7 nucleotides matching TRBD1. With 2 bases clipped from V and 2 bases from J, the junction kept 6 bases outside the gene matches. CDR1 is SNHLY, CDR2 FYNNEI, per germline. CDR3 length: 16 amino acids. CDR3 sequence: CASSEFRQGAGNTIYF. The DNA of the CDR3 is TGTGCCAGCAGTGAATTCCGACAGGGTGCTGGAAACACCATATATTTT.

The gene calls are TRBV24-1 and TRBJ1-4; D is undetermined. CDR3 length: 12 residues. Trimming removed 5 bases from V and 7 bases from J, with 7 bases in between. Germline CDR1 is KGHDR and CDR2 is SFDVKD. The CDR3 reads CATSVGPEKLFF. The CDR3, as DNA: TGTGCCACCAGTGTCGGCCCTGAAAAACTGTTTTTT.

J is TRBJ2-5 and V is TRBV30, with 7 positions matching TRBD1. V trimming: 4 bases; J trimming: 3 bases; junction bases outside the gene matches: 5. The CDR3 loop spans 13 amino acids. The germline V gene has CDR1 GTSNPN and CDR2 SVGIG (reference sequence). Here the CDR3 DNA reads TGTGCCTGGACTGACGGGACAGAAGAGACCCAGTACTTC. It encodes CAWTDGTEETQYF.

The chain recombines TRBV20-1 with TRBJ2-3; D call uncertain. Germline values: CDR1 DFQATT, CDR2 SNEGSKA (reference sequence). Trimming cost V 0 bases and J 7 bases, with 5 bases left between them. This CDR3 has 11 amino acids. CDR3 bases: TGCAGTGCTAGAGAAGGGAATACGCAGTATTTT. Translation: CSAREGNTQYF.

The rearrangement uses TRBV12-3 or TRBV12-4 and TRBJ1-4; D unclear. V dropped 4 bases and J dropped 7 bases, with 4 bases sitting between them. The CDR3 extends over 11 amino acids. CDR3 coding DNA: TGTGCCAGCAGTTGGGGTGAAAAACTGTTTTTT. Its translation: CASSWGEKLFF.

The chain couples TRBV28 to TRBJ1-3; 7 bases fit TRBD1. The germline V gene has CDR1 MDHEN and CDR2 SYDVKM. J gave up 2 bases and V 5 bases, and 3 bases lay outside the gene matches. This CDR3 comprises 14 residues. CDR3 sequence: CASSRGTAGNTIYF. For the CDR3, the DNA is TGTGCCAGCAGTCGCGGGACAGCTGGAAACACCATATATTTT.

The rearrangement links TRBV3-1 (or the pseudogene TRBV3-2) to TRBJ2-1; possibly TRBD2 for D (5 bases). CDR1 is LGHDT, CDR2 YNNKEL, per germline (reference sequence). Deletions cut 1 base from V and 9 bases from J, with 13 bases between. This CDR3 contains 14 residues. CDR3 residues: CASSQGVEVREQFF. CDR3 bases: TGTGCCAGCAGCCAAGGGGTGGAGGTTCGTGAGCAGTTCTTC.

The chain employs TRBV19 and TRBJ2-7; 11 bases line up with TRBD2. From germline, CDR1 is LNHDA and CDR2 SQIVND (reference sequence). The CDR3 is 16 residues long. V dropped 5 bases and J dropped 3; count of bases not matched to a gene: 9. CDR3 sequence reads: CASSGGTSGAHYEQYF. CDR3 DNA sequence: TGTGCCAGTAGTGGGGGGACTAGCGGAGCCCACTACGAGCAGTACTTC.

The chain employs TRBV11-3 and TRBJ1-3; no clear D. The CDR3 runs to 15 residues. Deletions cut 1 base from V and 0 bases from J, with 7 bases between. Per germline, CDR1 SGHNT and CDR2 YENEEA. The chain's CDR3 is CASSLVWGSGNTIYF. In nucleotides, the CDR3 is TGTGCCAGCAGCTTAGTCTGGGGCTCTGGAAACACCATATATTTT.

The chain links TRBV12-3 or TRBV12-4 to TRBJ1-1; possibly TRBD1 for D (5 bases). V gave up 6 bases and J gave up 7 bases, with 12 bases separating them. This CDR3 has 12 amino acids. The chain's CDR3 is CASSWDRHEAFF. CDR3 DNA sequence: TGTGCCAGCAGCTGGGACCGCCATGAAGCTTTCTTT.

The rearrangement joins TRBV12-5 to TRBJ2-3, with 7 nucleotides matching TRBD2. CDR3 length equals 16 residues. In germline, CDR1 is LGHNT, CDR2 FRNRAP. V was pared by 1 base and J by 2 bases, with 6 bases of the junction left unmatched. CDR3 sequence (DNA): TGTGCTAGTGGTTTGGCAATCGGGACTATCACAGATACGCAGTATTTT. Its translation: CASGLAIGTITDTQYF.

The V and J genes are TRBV28 and TRBJ2-2; 9 nucleotides line up with TRBD2. The J segment lost 7 bases and the V segment lost 1 base, leaving 10 bases of the junction unmatched. The CDR3 consists of 17 residues. The germline V gene encodes CDR1 MDHEN and CDR2 SYDVKM. Here the CDR3 DNA reads TGTGCCAGCAGTTTATATCCCCAGCGGGAGGCCCACGGGGAGCTGTTTTTT. As protein: CASSLYPQREAHGELFF.

The chain has TRBV5-4 and TRBJ2-3; D perhaps matches TRBD1 (5 bases). The CDR3 sequence is 16 residues long. From germline, CDR1 is SGHNT and CDR2 YYREEE (reference sequence). Trimming took off 0 bases at V and 2 bases at J, with 13 bases between the two ends. As DNA, the CDR3 is TGTGCCAGCAGCTTGGGGGGCCTATATCCCACAGATACGCAGTATTTT. Amino acids: CASSLGGLYPTDTQYF.

The rearrangement uses TRBV13 and TRBJ1-4; D gene uncertain. The germline CDR1 and CDR2 sequences are PRHDT and FYEKMQ (reference sequence). There are 14 residues in the CDR3. The V end was cut by 2 bases, the J end by 8 bases, with 12 bases between. CDR3 sequence: CASSLNHPREKLFF. CDR3 nucleotides: TGTGCCAGCAGCTTAAATCACCCCCGGGAAAAACTGTTTTTT.

This chain connects TRBV28 to TRBJ1-5; 9 nucleotides agree with TRBD1. The length of the CDR3 is 17 residues. V lost 5 bases to trimming and J lost 3 bases; unmatched junction nucleotides: 11. In germline, CDR1 is MDHEN, CDR2 SYDVKM. The CDR3 DNA reads TGTGCCAGCAGTCATTACCGAGACAGGGGGGACAATCAGCCCCAGCATTTT. Translating it yields CASSHYRDRGDNQPQHF. Variable domain in full (rest from reference TRBV28 and TRBJ1-5): DVKVTQSSRYLVKRTGEKVFLECVQDMDHENMFWYRQDPGLGLRLIYFSYDVKMKEKGDIPEGYSVSREKKERFSLILESASTNQTSMYLCASSHYRDRGDNQPQHFGDGTRLSIL.

The chain is built from TRBV30 and TRBJ2-7; 8 bases line up with TRBD1. The CDR3 has 12 amino acids. Germline CDR1 is GTSNPN and CDR2 is SVGIG (reference sequence). V lost 3 bases and J lost 6; bases outside the gene matches: 4. The CDR3 region has the DNA TGTGCCTGGAGACCCACAGGGGGCGAGCAGTACTTC. Translated: CAWRPTGGEQYF.

This chain joins TRBV5-1 and TRBJ2-4; 13 bases match TRBD2. Per germline, CDR1 SGHRS and CDR2 YFSETQ. CDR3 length: 19 residues. Unmatched junction bases numbered 11, after V lost 4 bases and J lost 1 base. CDR3 coding DNA: TGCGCCAGCAGCGACACTAGCGGGGGGGGAAGGCCCGCCAAAAACATTCAGTACTTC. This translates into CASSDTSGGGRPAKNIQYF.

This rearrangement joins TRBV24-1 to TRBJ2-7; 8 bases line up with TRBD2. Germline values: CDR1 KGHDR, CDR2 SFDVKD. Trimming took 6 bases from V and 4 from J; bases not matched to a gene: 7. This CDR3 has 14 amino acids. CDR3 amino acids: CATSPREGRYEQYF. The CDR3 DNA reads as TGTGCCACCAGTCCTCGGGAGGGACGGTACGAGCAGTACTTC.

This chain joins TRBV12-3 or TRBV12-4 and TRBJ2-5; the D is unclear. V lost 6 bases to trimming and J lost 4 bases, with 12 bases between them. The CDR3 runs to 13 residues. CDR3 nucleotides: TGTGCCAGCAGACCTCTATTCGGAGAGACCCAGTACTTC. Amino acids: CASRPLFGETQYF.

The chain uses TRBV5-4 and TRBJ2-4; no clear D gene. Trimming stripped 4 bases from V and 0 bases from J, with 17 bases between. The germline V gene encodes CDR1 SGHNT and CDR2 YYREEE (reference sequence). The length of the CDR3 is 17 residues. In DNA, the CDR3 is TGTGCCAGCAGCCACCAAAATACCAGGACAGCCAAAAACATTCAGTACTTC. It encodes CASSHQNTRTAKNIQYF.

This chain uses TRBV19 with TRBJ2-2, with a possible D match to TRBD2 (6 bases). The germline V gene has CDR1 LNHDA and CDR2 SQIVND (reference sequence). Between the trimmed V and J ends, which lost 6 bases and 0 bases, there was a span of 14 bases. The CDR3 loop spans 16 amino acids. The CDR3 region is CASSAPWGANTGELFF. The CDR3 nucleotides read TGTGCCAGTAGCGCCCCATGGGGGGCGAACACCGGGGAGCTGTTTTTT.

This clone has a single count. The CDR3 loop is CASSQGLAGADTQYF. CDR3 DNA: TGTGCCAGCAGCCAAGGACTAGCGGGGGCGGATACGCAGTATTTT. This chain uses TRBV5-4 with TRBJ2-3, with 13 positions matching TRBD2. CDR1 SGHNT and CDR2 YYREEE come from the germline V gene (reference sequence). V lost 4 bases, J lost 6 bases, and 5 bases stayed unmatched. The CDR3 is 15 amino acids.

This chain uses TRBV5-4 with TRBJ2-3, with 11 bases fitting TRBD2. This CDR3 region has 18 residues. V gave up 3 bases and J gave up 5 bases; unmatched junction bases: 14. Germline assignment: CDR1 SGHNT and CDR2 YYREEE (reference sequence). Here the CDR3 DNA reads TGTGCCAGCAGCTCTATGCTCCCGACTAGCGGGAAATTAGATACGCAGTATTTT. It codes for CASSSMLPTSGKLDTQYF.

The chain is built from TRBV6-6 and TRBJ2-7; 9 bases line up with TRBD1. The ends lost 4 bases at V and 5 bases at J; junction bases unmatched: 12. The CDR3 sequence is 16 residues long. Germline V gene lookup returns CDR1 MNHNY and CDR2 SVGAGI (reference sequence). This chain's CDR3 is CASSFSSGQGSNEQYF. The DNA of the CDR3 is TGTGCCAGCAGTTTCTCCTCGGGACAGGGTAGCAACGAGCAGTACTTC.

V and J are TRBV5-6 and TRBJ1-2; D unresolved. Deletions cut 4 bases from V and 6 bases from J, with 16 bases between. Germline CDR1 is SGHDT and CDR2 is YYEEEE. The CDR3 spans 14 residues. CDR3 sequence reads: CASSPPGYGDGYTF. The DNA for the CDR3 is TGTGCCAGCAGCCCTCCGGGTTACGGGGATGGCTACACCTTC.